This TCR beta chain came from a study of CD8 T cells in ankylosing spondylitis. General observations from the study: Blood from ankylosing spondylitis patients appeared to carry a characteristic roughly eight-variant TCR beta motif. CD8+ by phenotype, disease-linked clones were relatively rare in peripheral blood. In synovial fluid and blood from reactive arthritis, some motif variants were previously reported. It was reported that disease-linked clones were significantly enriched in matched ankylosing spondylitis synovial fluid.

Construction of TCR beta libraries was performed using quantitative 5'-RACE with molecular barcodes. TCRdb passed the 5' RACE reads through MiXCR, listing each CDR3 protein once. The sample holds about 400,000 distinct CDR3 sequences, approximately 20% seen once. Note on this clonotype: Its antigen remains unknown.

Sequencing was done on a sample of blood, either unsorted or a sorted T cell fraction (not recorded which). The receptor was derived from a male donor with ankylosing spondylitis.

CDR3 sequence: CASQKDRGNNEQFF. For the CDR3, the DNA is TGTGCCAGCCAAAAGGACAGGGGAAACAATGAGCAGTTCTTC. The chain combines TRBV2 with TRBJ2-1; TRBD1 matches at 9 bases. Germline V gene data show CDR1 as SNHLY and CDR2 as FYNNEI. CDR3 length equals 14 residues. V lost 8 bases to trimming and J lost 5 bases; unmatched junction nucleotides: 7.